This TCR beta chain was captured by sequencing in a study of CD8+ T cells in alopecia areata. Study-level background: Scoring of severity for treated patients was based on percentage of affected scalp area.

The CDR3 runs 14 residues. Germline V CDR1 and CDR2: ENHRY, SYGVKD. The V segment lost 10 bases and the J segment 7 bases; nucleotides outside the gene matches: 9. The treatment is: oral pan-JAK inhibitor, 5-10 mg twice daily. cDNA reverse transcribed from extracted RNA served as the sequencing template. Produced via immunoSEQ multiplex PCR; TCRdb's table is partial and in-frame only. The data contain about 140,000 clones, approximately 85% of them seen just once; the ten biggest clones take up approximately 25%. The clonotype comes from a human donor with alopecia areata. The sample here was CD8+ T cells sorted from blood, taken at week 4, from a patient treated with tofacitinib. J is TRBJ2-1 and V is TRBV10-3; TRBD2 agrees at 11 bases. The CDR3 coding sequence is TGTGCCACCTCGCCTACTAGCGGGGGAAATGAGCAGTTCTTC. Protein: CATSPTSGGNEQFF.